Listed below are T cell receptor beta chains from one sample, sequenced in a study of CD8 T cells in Susac syndrome. Using its own MiXCR run on the immunoSEQ multiplex PCR reads, TCRdb lists one record per CDR3 protein. The data hold over 140,000 distinct CDR3 sequences, with 85% to 95% observed a single time. The source material was CD4+ T cells from PBMCs. These receptors were collected from a human donor with Susac syndrome. Each CDR3 is given with its conserved first and last residue. Fields, in order: J gene, V gene, D gene, CDR3 DNA, CDR3 protein. A D gene is named only where the DNA matches it firmly.

>TRBJ2-4|TRBV6-1|TRBD1
TGTGCCAGCAGTTCGACAGGGGTGAACATTCAGTACTTC
CASSSTGVNIQYF
>TRBJ2-6|TRBV28|.
TGTGCCAGCAGTTCCCACTCTGGGGCCAACGTCCTGACTTTC
CASSSHSGANVLTF
>TRBJ2-6|TRBV12-3/TRBV12-4|.
TGTGCCAGCAGTTTCGCTACAGGGTCTGGGGCCAACGTCCTGACTTTC
CASSFATGSGANVLTF
>TRBJ1-6|TRBV7-2|.
TGTGCCAGCAGCCCCGACTCAGGGAATAATTCACCCCTCCACTTT
CASSPDSGNNSPLHF
>TRBJ1-1|TRBV19|.
TGTGCCAGTAGTATACACGGAGAGAACACTGAAGCTTTCTTT
CASSIHGENTEAFF
>TRBJ1-1|TRBV11-3|.
TGTGCCAGCAGCTCGGGGGTGAACACTGAAGCTTTCTTT
CASSSGVNTEAFF
>TRBJ1-2|TRBV29-1|.
TGCAGCGTTGAAGCGGGAATGGCCGGGGCGGGAGGCTACACCTTC
CSVEAGMAGAGGYTF
>TRBJ1-2|TRBV12-3/TRBV12-4|TRBD1
TGTGCCAGCAGTCCCGGACAGGCGACTAACTATGGCTACACCTTC
CASSPGQATNYGYTF
>TRBJ2-3|TRBV20-1|.
TGCAGTGCTAGAGAAGGGGCAGATACGCAGTATTTT
CSAREGADTQYF
>TRBJ1-5|TRBV15|.
TGTGCCACCAGCAGAGTAGGGCGGAATGAGCCCCAGCATTTT
CATSRVGRNEPQHF
>TRBJ2-5|TRBV20-1|.
TGCAGTGCTAGAGAGCAGGGGGGAGAGACCCAGTACTTC
CSAREQGGETQYF
>TRBJ1-2|TRBV15|TRBD1
TGTGCCACCAGCAGAGACCTACAGGGGCTATATGGCTACACCTTC
CATSRDLQGLYGYTF
>TRBJ2-3|TRBV28|.
TGTGCCAGCAGCGAGACAGTCACAGATACGCAGTATTTT
CASSETVTDTQYF
>TRBJ2-5|TRBV20-1|TRBD1
TGCAGTGCTTGGACAGGGGAGACCCAGTACTTC
CSAWTGETQYF
>TRBJ2-5|TRBV12-3/TRBV12-4|.
TGTGCCAGCACCCCCTCGATGGCGGAGACCCAGTACTTC
CASTPSMAETQYF
>TRBJ1-4|TRBV5-6|.
TGTGCCAGCAGCTTAGGGACATACGATAATGAAAAACTGTTTTTT
CASSLGTYDNEKLFF
>TRBJ2-7|TRBV7-2|.
TGTGCCAGCAGCTTAGGGGGGACTGACTACGAGCAGTACTTC
CASSLGGTDYEQYF
>TRBJ2-5|TRBV3-1|.
TGTGCCAGCAGCCAAGGATGGCAGCCAGGGGAGACCCAGTACTTC
CASSQGWQPGETQYF
>TRBJ2-2|TRBV29-1|.
TGCAGCGCCCGCCGGGGGAACACCGGGGAGCTGTTTTTT
CSARRGNTGELFF
>TRBJ1-5|TRBV4-1|.
TGCGCCAGCAGCCCTGGGGCGGGGGTCTGGGCCCAGCATTTT
CASSPGAGVWAQHF
>TRBJ2-1|TRBV7-2|.
TGTGCCAGCAGCTTAAGGACAGTGACCTACAATGAGCAGTTCTTC
CASSLRTVTYNEQFF
>TRBJ1-5|TRBV10-3|.
TGTGCCATCAGTGAGTCAGGGCCGAATCAGCCCCAGCATTTT
CAISESGPNQPQHF
>TRBJ2-2|TRBV3-1|.
TGTGCCAGCACCCAAGGTGATAGGGCAGGGACGAACACCGGGGAGCTGTTTTTT
CASTQGDRAGTNTGELFF
>TRBJ2-7|TRBV9|.
TGTGCCAGCCTTCCCGAGACGCCCTACGAGCAGTACTTC
CASLPETPYEQYF
>TRBJ2-5|TRBV4-1|TRBD2
TGCGCCAGCAGCCAACCGACTAGCGGGAGGAGGGAGACCCAGTACTTC
CASSQPTSGRRETQYF
>TRBJ2-5|TRBV29-1|.
TGCAGCGTTGAAGAGCCCCAGCAAGAGACCCAGTACTTC
CSVEEPQQETQYF
>TRBJ2-3|TRBV9|.
TGTGCCAGCAGCCAGGGACGGGGGAAAGATACGCAGTATTTT
CASSQGRGKDTQYF
>TRBJ1-1|TRBV29-1|.
TGCAGCGTTGTGGCCGAAGCGTACACTGAAGCTTTCTTT
CSVVAEAYTEAFF